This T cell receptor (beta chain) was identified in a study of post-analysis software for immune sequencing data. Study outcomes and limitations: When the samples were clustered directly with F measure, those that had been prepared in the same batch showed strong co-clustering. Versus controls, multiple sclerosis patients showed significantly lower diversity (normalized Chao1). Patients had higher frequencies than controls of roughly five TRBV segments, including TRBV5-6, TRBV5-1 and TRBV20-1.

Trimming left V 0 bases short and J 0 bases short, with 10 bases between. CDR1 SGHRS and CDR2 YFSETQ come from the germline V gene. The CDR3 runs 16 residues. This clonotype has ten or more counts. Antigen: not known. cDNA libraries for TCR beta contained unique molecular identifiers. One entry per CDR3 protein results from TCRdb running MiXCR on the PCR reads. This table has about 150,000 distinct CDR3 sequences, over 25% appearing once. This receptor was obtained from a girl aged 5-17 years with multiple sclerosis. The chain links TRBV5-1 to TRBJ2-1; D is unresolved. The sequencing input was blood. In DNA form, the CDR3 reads TGCGCCAGCAGCTTGGCCCCGGGCAGCTCCTACAATGAGCAGTTCTTC. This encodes CASSLAPGSSYNEQFF.